Each of the 23 T cell receptor beta chains below was sequenced from the same sample in a study of cytomegalovirus exposure and HLA in healthy donors. 13 Jbeta primers and 60 Vbeta primers were used for the PCR. Repertoires were generated with immunoSEQ multiplex PCR, while TCRdb's copy carries only in-frame clones and drops some. This sample's table has 70,000 or so clones. Source material: PBMCs. The receptors were gathered from a boy aged 5-17 years in good health and CMV-seronegative.

This chain joins TRBV30 and TRBJ1-2; D gene unclear. The CDR3 has 12 residues. In germline, CDR1 is GTSNPN, CDR2 SVGIG (reference sequence). V was cut by 7 bases and J by 2 bases, with 11 bases left in between. The CDR3 coding sequence is TGTGCCTCCGCCGGCAGGAACTATGGCTACACCTTC. This codes for CASAGRNYGYTF.

This chain connects TRBV9 to TRBJ2-6; D is uncertain. There are 14 residues in the CDR3. The germline V and J ends were trimmed by 4 bases and 0 bases, with 5 bases remaining between them. In germline, CDR1 is SGDLS, CDR2 YYNGEE. CDR3 nucleotides: TGTGCCAGCAGCCCTTCCTCTGGGGCCAACGTCCTGACTTTC. Residues: CASSPSSGANVLTF.

Written as DNA, the CDR3 is TGTGCCAGTAGTCCAGAATCCTCGGGAGCTTTCTTT. This encodes CASSPESSGAFF. The chain employs TRBV19 and TRBJ1-1; no definite D call. The CDR3 spans 12 residues. Germline V gene sequence: CDR1 LNHDA, CDR2 SQIVND (reference sequence). The germline V and J ends were trimmed by 5 bases and 10 bases, with 14 bases remaining between them.

The chain combines TRBV29-1 with TRBJ2-7; a weak D match, TRBD1 (7 bases). This CDR3 has 12 residues. The V end was cut by 6 bases, the J end by 3 bases, with 12 bases between. Germline CDR1 reads SQVTM; CDR2 reads ANQGSEA. CDR3 amino acids: CSVRGQSYEQYF. CDR3 bases: TGCAGCGTGCGGGGACAGAGCTACGAGCAGTACTTC.

The V call is TRBV25-1, the J call TRBJ1-6, with no clear D. This CDR3 is built from 12 residues. Germline V gene lookup returns CDR1 MGHDK and CDR2 SYGVNS. V was shortened by 4 bases and J by 7 bases, with 5 bases between the two germline ends. For the CDR3, the DNA is TGTGCCAGCAGTGGAGAGAATTCACCCCTCCACTTT. It is translated as CASSGENSPLHF.

V and J are TRBV27 and TRBJ1-2; 10 bases align to TRBD1. The CDR3 sequence is 14 residues long. CDR1 is MNHEY, CDR2 SMNVEV, per germline (reference sequence). V was pared by 4 bases and J by 5 bases, with 4 bases of the junction left unmatched. The CDR3 loop reads CASSSDRGQYGYTF. In DNA, the CDR3 is TGTGCCAGCAGTTCCGACAGGGGGCAATATGGCTACACCTTC.

About this clone itself: Other DNA sequences within the sample encode an identical CDR3. The rearrangement uses TRBV5-1 and TRBJ2-3, with a weak D call TRBD2 (6 bases). The V gene lost 3 bases and the J gene lost 2 bases, with 13 bases spanning the gap. The CDR3 sequence is 15 residues long. Germline-derived CDR1 and CDR2 are SGHRS and YFSETQ. CDR3 DNA: TGCGCCAGCAGCTCTACCGGGGGATACACAGATACGCAGTATTTT. Protein product: CASSSTGGYTDTQYF.

The rearrangement uses TRBV2 and TRBJ1-3; 8 bases align to TRBD1. The CDR3 sequence is 19 residues long. Losses at the gene ends were 8 bases for V and 4 bases for J; bases not matched to a gene: 22. Germline-derived CDR1 and CDR2 are SNHLY and FYNNEI. In DNA form, the CDR3 reads TGTGCCAGCGGGTTGGACAGGGACTTTCGGTTTCCAGTAGGAAACACCATATATTTT. Its protein is CASGLDRDFRFPVGNTIYF.

The chain has TRBV4-1 and TRBJ1-2; 8 bases agree with TRBD1. V trimming: 0 bases; J trimming: 2 bases; junction bases outside the gene matches: 8. CDR3 size: 17 residues. Germline values: CDR1 MGHRA, CDR2 YSYEKL. This CDR3 reads CASSQEAPTGVNYGYTF. As DNA, the CDR3 is TGCGCCAGCAGCCAAGAGGCCCCGACAGGGGTCAACTATGGCTACACCTTC.

The chain links TRBV6-1 to TRBJ1-1; 8 positions match TRBD1. The CDR3 runs to 15 residues. The germline V gene encodes CDR1 MNHNS and CDR2 SASEGT. The J segment lost 1 base and the V segment lost 7 bases, leaving 8 bases of the junction unmatched. CDR3 in DNA: TGTGCCAGCACCGACCGGGACAGGTGGAACACTGAAGCTTTCTTT. This sequence encodes CASTDRDRWNTEAFF.

This chain links TRBV27 with TRBJ1-4; D remains ambiguous. This CDR3 is 15 amino acids long. Germline V gene lookup returns CDR1 MNHEY and CDR2 SMNVEV (reference sequence). Trimming took off 2 bases at V and 8 bases at J, with 15 bases between the two ends. For the CDR3, the DNA is TGTGCCAGCAGTTTAGCCCCGGCCGGCGGGGAAAAACTGTTTTTT. Translating it yields CASSLAPAGGEKLFF.

J is TRBJ1-1 and V is TRBV9; D is unresolved. Trimming took 0 bases from V and 4 from J, leaving 10 bases between them. The germline CDR1 and CDR2 sequences are SGDLS and YYNGEE. The CDR3 is 14 amino acids. CDR3 nucleotides: TGTGCCAGCAGCGTAGTCGGGGAGACCACTGAAGCTTTCTTT. Translating it yields CASSVVGETTEAFF.

The chain employs TRBV25-1 and TRBJ2-7; possible D gene TRBD1, 6 bases. CDR3 length: 15 residues. Germline V CDR1 and CDR2: MGHDK, SYGVNS. The germline V and J ends were trimmed by 2 bases and 2 bases, with 13 bases remaining between them. CDR3 sequence (DNA): TGTGCCAGCAGTGAACAGGGGACACCTGCCTACGAGCAGTACTTC. Residues: CASSEQGTPAYEQYF.

For this clone: Other DNA sequences in the sample encode the same CDR3. This sequence joins TRBV6-5 and TRBJ2-1; 9 bases are shared with TRBD2. Losses at the gene ends were 2 bases for V and 2 bases for J; bases not matched to a gene: 4. The CDR3 runs 16 residues. Germline CDR1 is MNHEY and CDR2 is SVGAGI. The CDR3 bases are TGTGCCAGCAGTTACAGAGGCGGGAGGGCCTACAATGAGCAGTTCTTC. It encodes CASSYRGGRAYNEQFF.

The gene calls are TRBV2 and TRBJ2-7; D might be TRBD1 (5 bases). The V and J ends lost 3 bases and 2 bases respectively, with 11 bases between them. Germline values: CDR1 SNHLY, CDR2 FYNNEI. This CDR3 contains 14 residues. The CDR3 protein is CASSEQGNAYEQYF. CDR3 DNA sequence: TGTGCCAGCAGTGAGCAGGGTAATGCCTACGAGCAGTACTTC.

The DNA for the CDR3 is TGTGCCATCAGTGAGACCGACAGGGACCATGAGCAGTACTTC. It is translated as CAISETDRDHEQYF. This sequence joins TRBV10-3 and TRBJ2-7, with TRBD1 identical over 7 bases. Per the germline V gene, CDR1 is ENHRY and CDR2 is SYGVKD. V was clipped by 2 bases and J by 7 bases; unmatched bases: 8. CDR3 length: 14 amino acids.

The genes are TRBV19 and TRBJ1-3; D is possibly TRBD1 (5 bases). Germline V gene lookup returns CDR1 LNHDA and CDR2 SQIVND (reference sequence). This CDR3 region has 16 residues. V lost 6 bases and J 0 bases, leaving 15 bases between the germline ends. For the CDR3, the DNA is TGTGCCAGTAGAGTGGCAGGGATGACCTCTGGAAACACCATATATTTT. It translates to CASRVAGMTSGNTIYF.

The CDR3 region has the DNA TGTGCCAGCAGCCCCTTTGTAAACACTGAAGCTTTCTTT. This encodes CASSPFVNTEAFF. This chain joins TRBV7-6 and TRBJ1-1; D is unclear. CDR1 SGHVS and CDR2 FNYEAQ come from the germline V gene. The CDR3 is made up of 13 amino acids. The germline V and J ends were trimmed by 5 bases and 2 bases, with 9 bases remaining between them.

The chain links TRBV7-9 to TRBJ1-1; D remains unclear. Trimming took off 2 bases at V and 1 base at J, with 8 bases between the two ends. CDR1 and CDR2 from the germline V gene are SEHNR and FQNEAQ (reference sequence). The CDR3 length is 14 residues. CDR3 in DNA: TGTGCCAGCAGCTTAATGGCAGGGAACACTGAAGCTTTCTTT. It specifies CASSLMAGNTEAFF.

The chain has TRBV5-1 and TRBJ2-1; 8 bases agree with TRBD2. CDR1 and CDR2 from the germline V gene are SGHRS and YFSETQ. This CDR3 has 16 amino acids. The V and J ends lost 4 bases and 6 bases, in that order; junction bases with no gene match: 12. Here the CDR3 reads CASSNPGLVPGNEQFF. In DNA, the CDR3 is TGCGCCAGCAGCAATCCGGGACTAGTCCCTGGCAATGAGCAGTTCTTC.

V is TRBV9 and J is TRBJ2-7; D might be TRBD1 (6 bases). This CDR3 is built from 15 residues. Trimming stripped 2 bases from V and 3 bases from J, with 15 bases between. Per germline, CDR1 SGDLS and CDR2 YYNGEE. As DNA, the CDR3 is TGTGCCAGCAGCGTCTCCGCCGGGACAAACTACGAGCAGTACTTC. Protein product: CASSVSAGTNYEQYF.

This chain joins TRBV19 and TRBJ2-1; 7 nucleotides line up with TRBD2. In germline, CDR1 is LNHDA, CDR2 SQIVND (reference sequence). V shed 7 bases, J shed 2 bases, and the junction held 5 bases outside the gene matches. CDR3 size: 14 residues. CDR3 nucleotide sequence: TGTGCCAGTACGCGGGAGCACACCTACAATGAGCAGTTCTTC. Its translation is CASTREHTYNEQFF.

This chain joins TRBV7-9 and TRBJ1-1; 8 bases line up with TRBD1. The trim removed 5 bases at V and 1 base at J, leaving 6 bases unmatched. The CDR3 covers 15 residues. Germline CDR1 reads SEHNR; CDR2 reads FQNEAQ (reference sequence). In nucleotides, the CDR3 is TGTGCCAGCAGCCGCGGACAGGGCCAGAACACTGAAGCTTTCTTT. Its protein is CASSRGQGQNTEAFF.